This entry lists 9 T cell receptor beta chains sequenced from one sample in a study of shared clonotypes between healthy human individuals. The repertoire was sequenced with immunoSEQ multiplex PCR; TCRdb's copy has only in-frame clones and lacks some. Found here are approximately 400,000 clones, roughly 96% of them singletons; the top ten hold approximately 0.3%. Sequencing input: memory CD8+ T cells sorted from blood. Subset defined: CD45RO+ cells pooled with CCR7-negative TemRA cells. The receptors derive from a man aged 25 to 45 in good health.

The chain carries TRBV28 and TRBJ2-3; D unresolved. The V end was cut by 2 bases, the J end by 6 bases, with 12 bases between. The CDR3 extends over 14 amino acids. Germline V gene sequence: CDR1 MDHEN, CDR2 SYDVKM. The CDR3 DNA reads TGTGCCAGCAGTTTAGGGCAGTTGGTGGATACGCAGTATTTT. The encoded protein is CASSLGQLVDTQYF.

V and J are TRBV6-1 and TRBJ2-7, with D possibly TRBD2 on 6 matching bases. Per the germline V gene, CDR1 is MNHNS and CDR2 is SASEGT. The CDR3 runs to 15 residues. V shed 5 bases and J shed 3 bases, with 17 bases lying between them. CDR3 protein: CASSPRDLPGYEQYF. Here the CDR3 DNA reads TGTGCCAGCAGTCCCCGGGACTTGCCCGGCTACGAGCAGTACTTC.

The CDR3 here is CASSLYGTSGRVFQETQYF. The CDR3 bases are TGTGCCAGCAGTTTATACGGGACTAGCGGGAGGGTCTTCCAAGAGACCCAGTACTTC. The genes are TRBV27 and TRBJ2-5; 16 bases agree with TRBD2. V was clipped by 1 base and J by 1 base; unmatched bases: 6. There are 19 residues in the CDR3. Germline values: CDR1 MNHEY, CDR2 SMNVEV (reference sequence).

This chain links TRBV2 with TRBJ1-3, with D uncertain. With 1 base removed from V and 8 bases from J, the gap between germline ends came to 0 bases. The germline V gene encodes CDR1 SNHLY and CDR2 FYNNEI. The CDR3 has 10 residues. The CDR3 loop reads CASSEDTIYF. Here the CDR3 DNA reads TGTGCCAGCAGTGAAGACACCATATATTTT.

The chain links TRBV11-2 to TRBJ1-3; D might be TRBD1 (6 bases). Germline V CDR1 and CDR2: SGHAT, FQNNGV. CDR3 length: 15 amino acids. With 5 bases removed from V and 3 bases from J, the gap between germline ends came to 14 bases. CDR3 sequence: CASSRRQVFGNTIYF. The CDR3 DNA follows: TGTGCCAGCAGCCGAAGACAGGTATTTGGAAACACCATATATTTT.

The rearrangement links TRBV25-1 to TRBJ2-7, with D possibly TRBD1 on 5 matching bases. Germline V gene lookup returns CDR1 MGHDK and CDR2 SYGVNS. The length of the CDR3 is 12 residues. V was pared by 6 bases and J by 0 bases, with 6 bases between. This CDR3 reads CASRDNSYEQYF. As DNA, the CDR3 is TGTGCCAGCAGGGACAACTCCTACGAGCAGTACTTC.

J is TRBJ1-3 and V is TRBV6-1, with D perhaps TRBD1 (5 bases). The CDR3 runs 14 residues. Germline loops: CDR1 MNHNS, CDR2 SASEGT. V was shortened by 3 bases and J by 7 bases, with 13 bases between the two germline ends. CDR3 amino acids: CASSEQGLMNTIYF. The CDR3 DNA is TGTGCCAGCAGTGAGCAGGGTTTAATGAACACCATATATTTT.

As to this clone: Other DNA sequences of this sample code for an identical CDR3. This sequence joins TRBV6-5 and TRBJ1-1; 7 nucleotides match TRBD1. The CDR3 loop spans 15 amino acids. Germline assignment: CDR1 MNHEY and CDR2 SVGAGI. After removal of 3 bases from V and 4 bases from J, the junction contained 8 bases not matched to a gene. The CDR3, as DNA: TGTGCCAGCAGTTATTCCAACAGGGGCCTCACTGAAGCTTTCTTT. Translating gives CASSYSNRGLTEAFF.

CDR3 sequence: CSAAGGKGMNTEAFF. The DNA for the CDR3 is TGCAGCGCTGCCGGGGGCAAGGGGATGAACACTGAAGCTTTCTTT. The V call is TRBV29-1, the J call TRBJ1-1; D possibly corresponds to TRBD1 (6 bases). The germline V and J ends were trimmed by 7 bases and 0 bases, with 18 bases remaining between them. From germline, CDR1 is SQVTM and CDR2 ANQGSEA. The CDR3 has 15 residues.